Listed below are T cell receptor beta chains from one sample, sequenced in a study of CD8+ T cells in alopecia areata. Assay: immunoSEQ multiplex PCR; the TCRdb copy retains only in-frame clones and omits some. Here the sample spans roughly 170,000 clones, about 60% being singletons. Sequences were derived from CD8+ T cells sorted from blood, sampled at week 24, from a patient treated with tofacitinib. The receptors here all came from a human donor with alopecia areata. The CDR3 runs from the conserved cysteine through the conserved F or W. Fields, in order: D gene, J gene, V gene, CDR3 protein. The D gene is left open where the match is weak.

d_call: TRBD1; j_call: NA; v_call: TRBV11-1; cdr3_aa: CASSEGQHYEQYF
d_call: NA; j_call: TRBJ2-2; v_call: TRBV7-3; cdr3_aa: CASSSNGLGELFF
d_call: NA; j_call: TRBJ1-1; v_call: TRBV30; cdr3_aa: CAWKEAGLFNTEAFF
d_call: NA; j_call: TRBJ2-3; v_call: TRBV29-1; cdr3_aa: CSVVTGRPLLTQYF
d_call: TRBD1; j_call: TRBJ2-5; v_call: TRBV10-3; cdr3_aa: CAIMGRQGELQETQYF
d_call: TRBD1; j_call: TRBJ1-2; v_call: TRBV29-1; cdr3_aa: CSVTTGTNYGYTF
d_call: NA; j_call: TRBJ2-5; v_call: TRBV7-9; cdr3_aa: CASSYTGLGETQYF
d_call: TRBD1; j_call: TRBJ1-1; v_call: TRBV9; cdr3_aa: CASSARQGRNTEAFF
d_call: NA; j_call: TRBJ2-3; v_call: TRBV20-1; cdr3_aa: CSARGGETQYF
d_call: NA; j_call: TRBJ2-7; v_call: TRBV13; cdr3_aa: CASSLGQQGQYF
d_call: NA; j_call: TRBJ2-3; v_call: TRBV13; cdr3_aa: CASSLKGFSTDTQYF
d_call: NA; j_call: TRBJ2-5; v_call: TRBV4-1; cdr3_aa: CASSPRRGQEAQYF
d_call: NA; j_call: TRBJ2-5; v_call: TRBV2; cdr3_aa: CASSGIVQETQYF